This TCR beta chain was captured by sequencing in a study of shared clonotypes between healthy human individuals. This clone appeared a few times. Its antigen is undetermined. The test was conducted at deep level. Measured with immunoSEQ multiplex PCR; TCRdb has only the in-frame clones, and not every one. The sample yields a few million clones, around nine tenths seen once. The V gene's germline CDR1 is LNHDA and CDR2 SQIVND (reference sequence). The V and J ends lost 5 bases and 0 bases respectively, with 13 bases between them. This CDR3 region has 15 residues. Findings and caveats of the study: Blood was the sole source, and tissue repertoires probably differ.

The chain recombines TRBV19 with TRBJ1-2, with D perhaps matching TRBD1 (6 bases). The sequence derives from a man aged 18 to 30 in good health. Sequenced material: naive CD4+ T cells sorted from blood. Stated subset: CD45RA+ positively selected. CDR3 protein: CASSRRTETNYGYTF. The CDR3 coding sequence is TGTGCCAGTAGTCGTAGGACAGAAACTAACTATGGCTACACCTTC.